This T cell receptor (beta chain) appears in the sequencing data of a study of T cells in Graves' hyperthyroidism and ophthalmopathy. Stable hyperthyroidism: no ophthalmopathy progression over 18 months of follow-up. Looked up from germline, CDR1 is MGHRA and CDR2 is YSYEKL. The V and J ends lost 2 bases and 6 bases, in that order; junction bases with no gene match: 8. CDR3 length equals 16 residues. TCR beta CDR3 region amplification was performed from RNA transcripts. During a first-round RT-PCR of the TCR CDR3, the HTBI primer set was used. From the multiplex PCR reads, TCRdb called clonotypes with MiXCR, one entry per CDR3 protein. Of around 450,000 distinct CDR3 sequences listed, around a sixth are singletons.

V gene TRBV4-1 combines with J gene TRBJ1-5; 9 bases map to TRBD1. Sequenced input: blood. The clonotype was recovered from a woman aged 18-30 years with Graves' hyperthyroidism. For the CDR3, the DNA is TGCGCCAGCAGCCAATCTCCGGGACAGGGACTTCAGCCCCAGCATTTT. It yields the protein CASSQSPGQGLQPQHF.